This record looks at one T cell receptor (beta chain) sequence and its context. Antigen: not known. This table comes from immunoSEQ multiplex PCR, and its TCRdb copy is limited to in-frame clones, with some not included. There are approximately 2.1 million clones in the sample; 93% occur only once, and about 0.39% lies in the top ten. This specimen comes from a study of shared clonotypes between healthy human individuals. General observations from the study: Among several donors, approximately 4.6% of naive CD4 clonotypes were found in common.

Sequencing was done on a sample of naive CD4+ T cells from PBMCs. Sample subset: CD45RA+ positively selected. This clonotype was obtained from a man aged 18 to 29 in good health. Some clones in this sample may be carry-over from other donors' samples.

CDR3 coding DNA: TGTGCCAGCAGTGAAGCGCCGTCGGGAATTGTAACAGATACGCAGTATTTT. Amino acid sequence: CASSEAPSGIVTDTQYF. The V call is TRBV6-1, the J call TRBJ2-3, with D possibly TRBD2 on 5 matching bases. Germline assignment: CDR1 MNHNS and CDR2 SASEGT. The CDR3 covers 17 residues. V was shortened by 0 bases and J by 3 bases, with 16 bases between the two germline ends.